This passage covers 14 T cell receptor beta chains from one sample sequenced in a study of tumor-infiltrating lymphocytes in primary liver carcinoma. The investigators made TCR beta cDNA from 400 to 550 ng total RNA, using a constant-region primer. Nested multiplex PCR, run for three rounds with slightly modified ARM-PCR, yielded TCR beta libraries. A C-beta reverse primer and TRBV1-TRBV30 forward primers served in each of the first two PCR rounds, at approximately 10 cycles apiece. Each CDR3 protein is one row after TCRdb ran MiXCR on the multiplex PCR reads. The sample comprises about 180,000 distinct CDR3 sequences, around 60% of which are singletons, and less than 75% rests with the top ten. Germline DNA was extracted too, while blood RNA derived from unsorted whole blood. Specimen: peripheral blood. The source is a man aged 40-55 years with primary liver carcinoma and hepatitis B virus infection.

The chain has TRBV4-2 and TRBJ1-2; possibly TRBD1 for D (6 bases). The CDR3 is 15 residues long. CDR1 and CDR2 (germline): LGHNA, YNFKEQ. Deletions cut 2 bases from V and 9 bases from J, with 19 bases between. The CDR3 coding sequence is TGTGCCAGCAGCCAAAGCGGACGGGATTGGGACAGCTACACCTTC. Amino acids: CASSQSGRDWDSYTF.

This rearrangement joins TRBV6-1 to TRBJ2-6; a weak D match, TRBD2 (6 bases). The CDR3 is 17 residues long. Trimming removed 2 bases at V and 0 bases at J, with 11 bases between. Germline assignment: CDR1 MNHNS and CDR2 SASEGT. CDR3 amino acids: CASSERMGGSGANVLTF. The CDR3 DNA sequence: TGTGCCAGCAGTGAAAGAATGGGAGGCTCTGGGGCCAACGTCCTGACTTTC.

In DNA form, the CDR3 reads TGTGCCTCCCTTATCCGGGGCCGCACAGATACGCAGTATTTT. This codes for CASLIRGRTDTQYF. The chain is built from TRBV30 and TRBJ2-3, with D tentatively TRBD1 or TRBD2 (5 bases each). V was trimmed by 7 bases and J by 1 base, leaving 15 bases between them. CDR3 length equals 14 residues. Germline V gene data show CDR1 as GTSNPN and CDR2 as SVGIG (reference sequence).

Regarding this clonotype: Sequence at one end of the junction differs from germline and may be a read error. The CDR3 reads CTSNYNRGVHEQYF. CDR3 bases: TGTACCAGCAATTACAACAGGGGAGTCCACGAGCAGTACTTC. The V call is TRBV6-5, the J call TRBJ2-7; 7 bases are shared with TRBD1. The CDR3 has 14 residues. The germline CDR1 and CDR2 sequences are MNHEY and SVGAGI.

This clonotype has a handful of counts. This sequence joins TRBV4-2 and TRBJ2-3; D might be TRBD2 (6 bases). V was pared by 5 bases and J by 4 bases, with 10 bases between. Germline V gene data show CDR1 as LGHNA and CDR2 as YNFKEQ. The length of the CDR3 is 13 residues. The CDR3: CASSGRSADTQYF. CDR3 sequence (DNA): TGTGCCAGCAGCGGGAGGTCCGCAGATACGCAGTATTTT.

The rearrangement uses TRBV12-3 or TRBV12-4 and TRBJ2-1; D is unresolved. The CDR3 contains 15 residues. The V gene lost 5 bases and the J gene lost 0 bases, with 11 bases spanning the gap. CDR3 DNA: TGTGCCAGCAGTAAGGACGGAAGCTCCTACAATGAGCAGTTCTTC. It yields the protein CASSKDGSSYNEQFF.

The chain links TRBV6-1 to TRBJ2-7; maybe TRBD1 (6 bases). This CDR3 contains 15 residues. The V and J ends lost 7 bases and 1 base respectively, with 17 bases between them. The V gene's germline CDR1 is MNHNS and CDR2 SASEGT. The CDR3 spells CASIGTKILSYEQYF. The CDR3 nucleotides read TGTGCCAGCATCGGGACAAAGATTCTGTCCTACGAGCAGTACTTC.

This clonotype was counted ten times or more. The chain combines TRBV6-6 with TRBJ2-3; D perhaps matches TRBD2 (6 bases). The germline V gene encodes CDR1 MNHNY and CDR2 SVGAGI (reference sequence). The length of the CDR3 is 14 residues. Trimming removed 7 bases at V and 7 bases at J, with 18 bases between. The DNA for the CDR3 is TGTGCCAGCACCGGAGACCCGGGAGTCCATACGCAGTATTTT. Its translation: CASTGDPGVHTQYF.

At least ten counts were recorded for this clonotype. The CDR3 sequence: CASSLGTGNYNEQFF. The CDR3, as DNA: TGTGCCAGCAGCCTTGGGACTGGAAACTACAATGAGCAGTTCTTC. The chain links TRBV11-2 to TRBJ2-1; tentatively, D is TRBD2 (6 bases). Germline loops: CDR1 SGHAT, CDR2 FQNNGV. CDR3 length: 15 residues. V shed 5 bases and J shed 3 bases, with 14 bases lying between them.

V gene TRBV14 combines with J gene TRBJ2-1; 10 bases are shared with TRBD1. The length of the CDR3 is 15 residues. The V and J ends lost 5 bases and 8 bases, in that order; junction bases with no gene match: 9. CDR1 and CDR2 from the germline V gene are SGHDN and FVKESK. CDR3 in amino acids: CASSLILTGGDEQFF. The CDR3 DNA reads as TGTGCCAGCAGCTTGATCCTGACAGGGGGCGATGAGCAGTTCTTC.

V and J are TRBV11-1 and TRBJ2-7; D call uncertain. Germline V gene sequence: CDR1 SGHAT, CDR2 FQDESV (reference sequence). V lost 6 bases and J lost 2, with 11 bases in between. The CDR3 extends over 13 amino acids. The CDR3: CASSSLGPYEQYF. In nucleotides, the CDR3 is TGTGCCAGCAGTTCACTCGGACCCTACGAGCAGTACTTC.

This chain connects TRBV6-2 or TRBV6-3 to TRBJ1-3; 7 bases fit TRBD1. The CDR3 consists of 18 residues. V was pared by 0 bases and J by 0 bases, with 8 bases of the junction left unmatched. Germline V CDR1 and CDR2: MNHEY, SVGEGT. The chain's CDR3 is CASSYSAPRDSSGNTIYF. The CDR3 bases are TGTGCCAGCAGTTACTCGGCACCCCGGGACAGCTCTGGAAACACCATATATTTT.

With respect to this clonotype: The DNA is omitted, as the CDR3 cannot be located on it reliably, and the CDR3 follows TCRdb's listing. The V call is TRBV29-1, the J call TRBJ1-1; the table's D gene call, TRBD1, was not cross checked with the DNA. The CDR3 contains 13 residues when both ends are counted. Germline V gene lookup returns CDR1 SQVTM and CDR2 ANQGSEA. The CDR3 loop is CSVGKGTNAETFF.

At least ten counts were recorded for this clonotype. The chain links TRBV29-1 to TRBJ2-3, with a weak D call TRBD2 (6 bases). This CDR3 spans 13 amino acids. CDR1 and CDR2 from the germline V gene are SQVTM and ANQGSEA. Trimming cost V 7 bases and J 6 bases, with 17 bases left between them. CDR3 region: CSAVSGPSDTQYF. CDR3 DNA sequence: TGCAGCGCGGTGAGCGGGCCGTCGGATACGCAGTATTTT.